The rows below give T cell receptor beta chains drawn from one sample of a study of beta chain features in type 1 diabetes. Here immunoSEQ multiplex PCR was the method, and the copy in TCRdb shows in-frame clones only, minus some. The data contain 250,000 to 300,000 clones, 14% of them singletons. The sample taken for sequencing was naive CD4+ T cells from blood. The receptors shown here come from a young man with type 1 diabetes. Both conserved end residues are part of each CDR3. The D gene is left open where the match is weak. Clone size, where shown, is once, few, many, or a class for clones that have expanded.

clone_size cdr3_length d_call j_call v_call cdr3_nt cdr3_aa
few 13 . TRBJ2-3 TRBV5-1 TGCGCCAGCAGCCCCGAGGGGGAGCGCTTGGAGTATTTT CASSPEGERLEYF
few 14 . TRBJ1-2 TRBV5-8 TGTGCCAGCAGCCCTACGAATGCGGGTTCTGGCTACACCTTC CASSPTNAGSGYTF
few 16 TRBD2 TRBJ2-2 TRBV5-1 TGCGCCAGCAGACCTCCAGGACTAGCGGCGACCGGGGAGCTGTTTTTT CASRPPGLAATGELFF
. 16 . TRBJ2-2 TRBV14 TGTGCCAGCAGCCAAGATTACAGCAAGAACACCGGGGAGCTGTTTTTT CASSQDYSKNTGELFF
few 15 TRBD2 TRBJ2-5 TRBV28 TGTGCCAGCAGGGGACGTAGCGGGAGGTTGGAGACCCAGTACTTC CASRGRSGRLETQYF
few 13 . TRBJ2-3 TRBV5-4 TGTGCCAGCAGTTTACAGGGCACAGATACGCAGTATTTT CASSLQGTDTQYF
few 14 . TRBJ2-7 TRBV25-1 TGTGCCAGCAGTGAACTACGGGATTCCTACGAGCAGTACTTC CASSELRDSYEQYF
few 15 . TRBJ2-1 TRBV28 TGTGCCAGCAGTTTACCCCGGGGGGCCTCCGATGAGCAGTTCTTC CASSLPRGASDEQFF
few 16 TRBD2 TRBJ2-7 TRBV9 TGTGCCAGCAGCGCCACGGGGACTAGCGCTTACTACGAGCAGTACTTC CASSATGTSAYYEQYF
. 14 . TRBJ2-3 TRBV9 TGTGCCAGCAGCGTACAGGGCGCAACAGATACGCAGTATTTT CASSVQGATDTQYF
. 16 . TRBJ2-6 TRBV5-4 TGTGCCAGCAGCGGTGACAGACGCTCTGGGGCCAACGTCCTGACTTTC CASSGDRRSGANVLTF
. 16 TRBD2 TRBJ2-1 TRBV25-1 TGTGCCAGCAGTGCTTTAGCGGGAACACGGGTCGATGAGCAGTTCTTC CASSALAGTRVDEQFF
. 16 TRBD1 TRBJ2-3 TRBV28 TGTGCCAGCAGTATCCTAACCGGGACAGCCACAGATACGCAGTATTTT CASSILTGTATDTQYF
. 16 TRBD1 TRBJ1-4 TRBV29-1 TGCAGCGTATGGGGGACAGGGGGCAGGACTAATGAAAAACTGTTTTTT CSVWGTGGRTNEKLFF
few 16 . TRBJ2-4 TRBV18 TGTGCCAGCTCACAAAGATCCGAGGTGGCCAAAAACATTCAGTACTTC CASSQRSEVAKNIQYF
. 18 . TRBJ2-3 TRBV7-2 TGTGCCAGCAGCTTCCTAGCCCCAGGGGCGGCGTTCACAGATACGCAGTATTTT CASSFLAPGAAFTDTQYF
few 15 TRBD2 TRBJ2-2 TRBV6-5 TGTGCCAGCAGTTACGACGGGAGGGCCGGCGGGGAGCTGTTTTTT CASSYDGRAGGELFF
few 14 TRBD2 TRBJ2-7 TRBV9 TGTGCCAGCAGCGTCTCTAGCGGGACCTACGAGCAGTACTTC CASSVSSGTYEQYF
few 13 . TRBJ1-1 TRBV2 TGTGCCAGCATCGAGGGAGTGTACACTGAAGCTTTCTTT CASIEGVYTEAFF
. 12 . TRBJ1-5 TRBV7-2 TGTGCCAGCAGCCCAACTAATCAGCCCCAGCATTTT CASSPTNQPQHF
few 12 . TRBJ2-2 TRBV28 TGTGCCAGCGGGAGAAGGACCGGGGAGCTGTTTTTT CASGRRTGELFF
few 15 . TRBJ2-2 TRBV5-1 TGCGCCAGCAGCTTGGACACGACGAACACCGGGGAGCTGTTTTTT CASSLDTTNTGELFF
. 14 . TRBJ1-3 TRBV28 TGTGCCAGCAGTTTAAGCATCACTGGAAACACCATATATTTT CASSLSITGNTIYF
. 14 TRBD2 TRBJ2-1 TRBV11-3 TGTGCCAGCAGCATTAGCGGGGATTACAATGAGCAGTTCTTC CASSISGDYNEQFF